The TCR beta chain under discussion was sequenced for a study of cytomegalovirus exposure and HLA in healthy donors (dated by TCRdb to the late 2010s). A note on the overall study: According to a later analysis, the 110 or so validation repertoires were produced on the same platform as the 666 repertoires of the first cohort. The aim of the study was to test whether cataloging public T cell receptors could identify signatures of past pathogen exposure. In addition to the first cohort of around 670 subjects, a separate validation cohort of around 110 different subjects was used. High-throughput TCR immunosequencing, statistical association of individual TCRs with disease status, and machine learning were combined to predict cytomegalovirus infection status. The full study reports these points: Three of the identified cytomegalovirus-associated TCR beta chains were confirmed in vitro to be specific for cytomegalovirus antigens. A total of fewer than 200 TCR beta chains were listed by the study as associated with cytomegalovirus. Most TCR sequences were observed very rarely across donors, whereas some public TCRs were present in many individuals. In both the original and validation cohorts, the classifier was reported to diagnose cytomegalovirus status with high specificity and sensitivity. The authors suggested that the approach could potentially be generalized to other disease states and immunological phenotypes. A later analysis lacked HLA typing for the validation cohort, so it scored co-occurrence in that cohort across all 120 repertoires. A later analysis found that TCRs clustered in the first cohort also tended to co-occur in the 95 to 150 validation repertoires, with 94% of cluster scores above 0.

A word on this clone: Its antigen is still unknown. No clone much larger than this one lies a single base away; base qualities are absent.

Receptors were amplified or captured by the immunoSEQ multiplex PCR assay. The paper's data handling went like this. A statistical classification framework was built for diagnosing cytomegalovirus status from the catalog of TCR beta chain sequences. TCRdb took this table from immuneACCESS and kept in-frame rearrangements with V and J called. Such tables lack part of the clones; where checked against another copy, unresolved V genes explain under half of the gap, and the rest is unexplained. D and trimming were read from the DNA, whereas the V and J calls and clone size are those reported in that table. The sample table shows about 300,000 clones, and over 75% are seen once. Roughly 1% of the sample goes to the ten largest clones. The cysteine opens and the phenylalanine closes a CDR3 of 17 amino acids. Only the CDR3 region is kept as DNA, spanning 51 bases read in frame from base 1. The junction carries 15 bases between V and J, which are trimmed by 1 base and 0 bases respectively. CDR1 and CDR2, per the germline V gene, are KGHSH and LQKENI.

Separate from the roughly 630-subject first cohort, the validation cohort of over 90 subjects was the group to which the donors belonged. This TCR derives from a woman aged 18-29 years in good health and CMV-seronegative. The sequencing input was PBMCs. The sequence is built from TRBV18 and TRBJ1-1; the D segment cannot be called with confidence. The CDR3 reads as follows: CASSPRRTGNMNTEAFF. The nucleotide sequence reads TGTGCCAGCTCACCACGCAGGACGGGGAATATGAACACTGAAGCTTTCTTT.